This T cell receptor beta chain appears in the sequencing data of a study of graft-versus-host responses after intestinal transplantation. The overall study: Recipients had multivisceral, liver-intestinal, or isolated intestinal transplants. Recipients were all induced with anti-thymocyte globulin, then given tacrolimus and steroids for around three years.

Notes on this clone: Its antigen remains unknown. Other DNA sequences within the sample encode an identical CDR3.

The protocol was immunoSEQ multiplex PCR, while the TCRdb copy is restricted to in-frame clones and leaves out a portion. Among around 90,000 clones listed, 94% were seen once. CDR1 is MDHEN, CDR2 SYDVKM, per germline. Between the trimmed V and J ends, which lost 2 bases and 1 base, there was a span of 5 bases. This CDR3 comprises 13 residues. Source: unstimulated CD4+ T cells sorted from spleen or lymph node cells, taken before transplant. V usage is TRBV28 and J usage is TRBJ1-1; no clear D gene. The sequence was collected from a human donor who was the organ donor for an intestinal transplant. In DNA form, the CDR3 reads TGTGCCAGCAGTTTAACGGGGAACACTGAAGCTTTCTTT. This codes for CASSLTGNTEAFF.